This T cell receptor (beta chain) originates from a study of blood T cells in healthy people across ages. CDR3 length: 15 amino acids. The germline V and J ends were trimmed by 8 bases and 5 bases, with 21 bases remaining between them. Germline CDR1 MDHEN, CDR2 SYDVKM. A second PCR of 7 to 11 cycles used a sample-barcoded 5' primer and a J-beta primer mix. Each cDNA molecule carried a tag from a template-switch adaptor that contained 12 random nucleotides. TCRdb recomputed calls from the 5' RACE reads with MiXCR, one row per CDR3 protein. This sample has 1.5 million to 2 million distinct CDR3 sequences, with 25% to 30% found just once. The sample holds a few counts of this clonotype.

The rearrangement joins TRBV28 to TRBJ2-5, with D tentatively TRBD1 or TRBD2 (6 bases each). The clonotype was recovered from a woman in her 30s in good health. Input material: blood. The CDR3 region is CASSGGGFPRETQYF. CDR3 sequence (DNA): TGTGCCAGCTCTGGAGGGGGGTTCCCGAGGGAGACCCAGTACTTC.